This TCR beta chain is drawn from a study of cytomegalovirus exposure and HLA in healthy donors. Method: immunoSEQ multiplex PCR; TCRdb's copy keeps in-frame clones and lacks some. The sample includes roughly 70,000 clones, 85% to 95% of them seen just once. Study-wide results and limits: According to the study, roughly 180 TCR beta chains were cytomegalovirus-associated. Most TCR sequences were uncommon, yet certain public TCRs appeared in many donors.

About this clone itself: The antigen is not known.

The sample taken for sequencing was PBMCs. The receptor was derived from a young man in good health and CMV-seropositive.

The CDR3 sequence: CASSEIKGVPQFF. CDR3 DNA: TGTGCCAGCAGTGAAATAAAAGGGGTGCCTCAGTTCTTC. J is TRBJ2-1 and V is TRBV25-1, with D possibly being TRBD1 (5 bases). V lost 2 bases and J lost 13, with 15 bases in between. From germline, CDR1 is MGHDK and CDR2 SYGVNS. The CDR3 is 13 amino acids.